This T cell receptor beta chain was profiled in a study of beta chain features in type 1 diabetes. Study overall: Sorted cells numbering roughly 98,000,000 were examined across all samples. Broader study findings: Type 1 diabetes patients had moderately but significantly shorter TCRB CDR3s in all four CD4+ subsets.

About this clone itself: Its antigen is currently unknown.

The whole isolated RNA underwent reverse transcription, so sequencing captured expressed TCRB transcripts. Sequenced by immunoSEQ multiplex PCR; TCRdb stores in-frame clones only, minus some. The data show tens of thousands of clones, roughly 34% seen once. The sequenced sample consisted of stem cell memory CD4+ T cells from blood. The receptor was derived from a woman aged 18-35 years in good health.

The CDR3 sequence: CASSIDGTSDEQYF. The CDR3 bases are TGTGCCAGTAGTATAGATGGGACTAGCGACGAGCAGTACTTC. The chain couples TRBV19 to TRBJ2-7; 10 nucleotides line up with TRBD2. The CDR3 has 14 amino acids. Trimming cost V 0 bases and J 5 bases; bases outside gene matches: 1. The germline V gene encodes CDR1 LNHDA and CDR2 SQIVND (reference sequence).